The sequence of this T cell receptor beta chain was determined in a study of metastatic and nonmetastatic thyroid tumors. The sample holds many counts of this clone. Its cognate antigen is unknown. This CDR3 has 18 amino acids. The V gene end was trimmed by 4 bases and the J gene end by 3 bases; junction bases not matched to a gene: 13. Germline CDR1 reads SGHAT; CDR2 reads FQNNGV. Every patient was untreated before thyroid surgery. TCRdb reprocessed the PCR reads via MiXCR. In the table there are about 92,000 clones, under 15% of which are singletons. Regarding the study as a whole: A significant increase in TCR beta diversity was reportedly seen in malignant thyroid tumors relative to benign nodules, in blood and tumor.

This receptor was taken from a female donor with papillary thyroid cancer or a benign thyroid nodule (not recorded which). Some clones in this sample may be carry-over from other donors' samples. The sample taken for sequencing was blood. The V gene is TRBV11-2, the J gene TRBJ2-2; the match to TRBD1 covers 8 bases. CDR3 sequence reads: CASSSGWARGRDTGELFF. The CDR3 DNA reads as TGTGCCAGCAGCTCCGGATGGGCCAGGGGGCGAGACACCGGGGAGCTGTTTTTT.